The rows below give T cell receptor beta chains drawn from one sample of a study of cytomegalovirus exposure and HLA in healthy donors. TCRdb keeps only in-frame clones here, not all; method: immunoSEQ multiplex PCR. The sample holds approximately 58,000 clones. Source material: PBMCs. The receptors were gathered from a woman between 50 and 59 years old in good health and CMV-seropositive. CDR3s include the opening cysteine and the closing phenylalanine or tryptophan. A D gene is named only where the DNA matches it firmly.

J	V	D	DNA	CDR3
TRBJ2-7	TRBV5-6	TRBD2	TGTGCCAGCAGCCCCGGACTAGCGGCGTCCTACGAGCAGTACTTC	CASSPGLAASYEQYF
TRBJ2-7	TRBV4-1	-	TGCGCCAGCAGCCAAGATAGTTCCCGGTCCTACGAGCAGTACTTC	CASSQDSSRSYEQYF
TRBJ1-1	TRBV9	TRBD1	TGTGCCAGCAGCCGAGGGACAGGGACACGGAGGACTGAAGCTTTCTTT	CASSRGTGTRRTEAFF
TRBJ2-7	TRBV27	TRBD2	TGTGCCAGCAGTTTTACAAGCGGGACTTACGAGCAGTACTTC	CASSFTSGTYEQYF
TRBJ1-4	TRBV28	TRBD1	TGTGCCAGCAGCCTCCCCCCGGGACAGGGGTTTGGAAAACTGTTTTTT	CASSLPPGQGFGKLFF
TRBJ1-3	TRBV5-1	TRBD1	TGCGCCAGCAGCCGGGACAGGGGGTCTGAACCCATATATTTT	CASSRDRGSEPIYF
TRBJ2-4	TRBV13	TRBD1	TGTGCCAGCAGCCACCCCACAGGGGGTTGGGGTGTTGCCAAAAACATTCAGTACTTC	CASSHPTGGWGVAKNIQYF
TRBJ1-1	TRBV7-9	-	TGTGCCAGCAGCTTAGATTATCGGGAGATTGAAGCTTTCTTT	CASSLDYREIEAFF
TRBJ2-2	TRBV28	-	TGTGCCAGCAGTTTTCCTTCCTACACCGGGGAGCTGTTTTTT	CASSFPSYTGELFF
TRBJ2-5	TRBV18	-	TGTGCCAGCTCACGAGCGAACCGAGGGGAGACCCAGTACTTC	CASSRANRGETQYF
TRBJ2-2	TRBV19	TRBD1	TGTGCCAGTAGTTTTAGACAGGGGGCCGGGGAGCTGTTTTTT	CASSFRQGAGELFF
TRBJ1-5	TRBV29-1	-	TGCAGCGTTGGAGGAATTAATCAGCCCCAGCATTTT	CSVGGINQPQHF
TRBJ2-5	TRBV7-2	TRBD2	TGTGCCAGCAGCTTAGGACAGTCACATAGTCTGGGGGGGTATTCCCGGTACTTC	CASSLGQSHSLGGYSRYF
TRBJ2-5	TRBV7-2	-	TGTGCCAGCAGCGCCACAGGGAGAAAAGAGACCCAGTACTTC	CASSATGRKETQYF
TRBJ1-4	TRBV4-2	TRBD1	TGTGCCAGCAGCCAACAGGGGGTTACTGAAAAACTGTTTTTT	CASSQQGVTEKLFF
TRBJ2-3	TRBV6-5	-	TGTGCCAGCAGCCGGGACTTCCGTCTCACAGATACGCAGTATTTT	CASSRDFRLTDTQYF
TRBJ2-7	TRBV28	-	TGTGCCAGCAGTCGTCAGGGGGCGGGAGGGCCCTACGAGCAGTACTTC	CASSRQGAGGPYEQYF
TRBJ2-7	TRBV28	-	TGTGCCAGCAGTTTATTAAGCTCGACCTACGAGCAGTACTTC	CASSLLSSTYEQYF
TRBJ2-7	TRBV30	TRBD2	TGTGCCTGGAATAGCGGGAGGGCCCGCGAGCAGTACTTC	CAWNSGRAREQYF
TRBJ2-1	TRBV7-2	TRBD2	TGTGCCAGCAGCTTAGAACGGACTAGCGGGAGCGGGGACAATGAGCAGTTCTTC	CASSLERTSGSGDNEQFF
TRBJ2-6	TRBV29-1	TRBD1	TGCAGCGTAGGGACAGCTGGGGCCAACGTCCTGACTTTC	CSVGTAGANVLTF
TRBJ2-2	TRBV19	-	TGTGCCAGTAGTATGGGGGGCACCGGGGAGCTGTTTTTT	CASSMGGTGELFF
TRBJ2-7	TRBV30	TRBD1	TGTGCCTGGGGGACAGGCAACGCCTACGAGCAGTACTTC	CAWGTGNAYEQYF
TRBJ1-3	TRBV29-1	TRBD1	TGCAGCTTCCGACAGGGGGCCGGAAACACCATATATTTT	CSFRQGAGNTIYF
TRBJ2-7	TRBV30	TRBD1	TGTGCCTGGAACCCTCCGGGACAGGGGTTCTACGAGCAGTACTTC	CAWNPPGQGFYEQYF
TRBJ1-2	TRBV6-5	-	TGTGCCAGCAGTTACACCTTGGGAGCGGGGCGCTATGGCTACACCTTC	CASSYTLGAGRYGYTF
TRBJ1-5	TRBV18	-	TGTGACAGCTCAAGGAACAGGGACGAGCCCCAGCATTTT	CDSSRNRDEPQHF
TRBJ1-5	TRBV7-2	TRBD1	TGTGCCAGCAGCCCGCAGGGGACAGGGATAAGTCAGCCCCAGCATTTT	CASSPQGTGISQPQHF
TRBJ1-4	TRBV6-5	-	TGTGCCAGCAGGGGAGGGGCTAACCGAAATGAAAAACTGTTTTTT	CASRGGANRNEKLFF
TRBJ2-1	TRBV18	TRBD1	TGTGCCAGCTCACCACGGGCGACAGGGGGCCGAAATGAGCAGTTCTTC	CASSPRATGGRNEQFF